The sequence of this T cell receptor (beta chain) was determined in a study of early T cells in non-severe SARS-CoV-2 infection. Study-level background: Sequenced bulk RNA came from whole blood that was unsorted, and chains were unpaired.

This CDR3 has 16 amino acids. The V end lost 4 bases, the J end lost 7 bases, and 22 bases lay between the germline ends. CDR1 is SQVTM and CDR2 is ANQGSEA in the germline V gene. Overall study results and limits: VDJdb matching skewed toward anti-spike CD8 responses, missing private and CD4 specificities.

Unique molecular identifiers were attached to individual cDNA molecules. Each CDR3 protein is one row after TCRdb ran MiXCR on the 5' RACE reads. The table records about 48,000 distinct CDR3 sequences, 7% to 9% of them present only once. About this clonotype: The antigen remains undetermined.

The sequencing sample was made of whole blood. This sequence originates from an adult who was a healthcare worker with PCR-confirmed SARS-CoV-2 infection or an uninfected control (not recorded which). The rearrangement uses TRBV29-1 and TRBJ1-4, with D tentatively TRBD1 (6 bases). The CDR3 spells CSVASRDKPGSEKLFF. CDR3 bases: TGCAGCGTTGCGTCCCGGGACAAGCCAGGGAGTGAAAAACTGTTTTTT.